The next 25 T cell receptor beta chains were all read from a single sample in a study of cytomegalovirus exposure and HLA in healthy donors. The PCR had 60 Vbeta and 13 Jbeta primers. Measured with immunoSEQ multiplex PCR; TCRdb has only the in-frame clones, and not every one. The repertoire holds roughly 130,000 clones, with 74% as singletons. The material sequenced was PBMCs. These receptors all come from a woman aged 45 to 65 in good health and CMV-seropositive.

This clone was observed a handful of times. The chain is built from TRBV18 and TRBJ2-3; 7 bases are shared with TRBD2. With V trimmed by 2 bases and J by 6 bases, 8 bases remained unmatched. The CDR3 runs 15 residues. CDR1 KGHSH and CDR2 LQKENI come from the germline V gene. CDR3 DNA: TGTGCCAGCTCACCAGATTTGACTAGCTCTGATACGCAGTATTTT. Amino acids: CASSPDLTSSDTQYF.

This clone was seen once. The V call is TRBV7-9, the J call TRBJ2-6; possibly TRBD1 for D (6 bases). From germline, CDR1 is SEHNR and CDR2 FQNEAQ (reference sequence). The CDR3 runs to 16 residues. V was pared by 2 bases and J by 2 bases, with 10 bases between. This CDR3 reads CASSLRNRAGANVLTF. As DNA, the CDR3 is TGTGCCAGCAGCTTACGGAACAGGGCTGGGGCCAACGTCCTGACTTTC.

This clone was picked up one time. V and J are TRBV5-1 and TRBJ1-2; 7 bases are shared with TRBD1. The CDR3 sequence is 15 residues long. V shed 2 bases and J 7 bases; nucleotides not matched to a gene: 11. The germline CDR1 and CDR2 sequences are SGHRS and YFSETQ. In DNA form, the CDR3 reads TGCGCCAGCAGCTTAGGGGCAAGGGGGCAAAGTGGCTACACCTTC. Translating gives CASSLGARGQSGYTF.

This chain links TRBV15 with TRBJ2-3, with D possibly matching TRBD1 (7 bases). V lost 3 bases and J lost 5, with 12 bases in between. Germline CDR1 reads LNHNV; CDR2 reads YYDKDF (reference sequence). The CDR3 has 14 residues. Here the CDR3 reads CATSRNRGGDTQYF. DNA of the CDR3: TGTGCCACCAGCAGGAACAGGGGAGGAGATACGCAGTATTTT. Full variable domain (outside the CDR3, taken from reference TRBV15 and TRBJ2-3): DAMVIQNPRYQVTQFGKPVTLSCSQTLNHNVMYWYQQKSSQAPKLLFHYYDKDFNNEADTPDNFQSRRPNTSFCFLDIRSPGLGDTAMYLCATSRNRGGDTQYFGPGTRLTVL.

CDR3 coding DNA: TGTGCCAGCTCACCACCGTCACAGGGGGAGACCCAGTACTTC. As protein: CASSPPSQGETQYF. This chain links TRBV18 with TRBJ2-5; 7 bases align to TRBD1. V lost 0 bases and J lost 5; bases outside the gene matches: 3. The CDR3 runs 14 residues. Per germline, CDR1 KGHSH and CDR2 LQKENI. The full variable domain, completed using reference TRBV18 and TRBJ2-5, is NAGVMQNPRHLVRRRGQEARLRCSPMKGHSHVYWYRQLPEEGLKFMVYLQKENIIDESGMPKERFSAEFPKEGPSILRIQQVVRGDSAAYFCASSPPSQGETQYFGPGTRLLVL.

The chain links TRBV27 to TRBJ1-1; D is ambiguous. V lost 5 bases and J lost 1, with 11 bases in between. CDR3 size: 14 residues. CDR1 is MNHEY and CDR2 is SMNVEV in the germline V gene (reference sequence). The CDR3 coding sequence is TGTGCCAGCAGTACTCGTGTCTCGAACACTGAAGCTTTCTTT. It specifies CASSTRVSNTEAFF.

This clone was detected a few times. The chain employs TRBV30 and TRBJ1-2, with 7 bases aligning to TRBD1. This CDR3 is built from 12 residues. The V gene end was trimmed by 2 bases and the J gene end by 7 bases; junction bases not matched to a gene: 4. The germline CDR1 and CDR2 sequences are GTSNPN and SVGIG (reference sequence). The CDR3 region is CAWSTGVGGYTF. CDR3 nucleotides: TGTGCCTGGAGTACAGGGGTCGGTGGCTACACCTTC.

The chain links TRBV12-5 to TRBJ2-5, with D perhaps matching TRBD2 (5 bases). This CDR3 has 13 residues. V was shortened by 1 base and J by 5 bases, with 8 bases between the two germline ends. Germline assignment: CDR1 LGHNT and CDR2 FRNRAP. In DNA, the CDR3 is TGTGCTAGTGGTTTGGCGGGCGGGGAGACCCAGTACTTC. Its protein is CASGLAGGETQYF.

The J gene is TRBJ1-5, the V gene TRBV27, with 7 positions matching TRBD1. V gave up 5 bases and J gave up 7 bases; unmatched junction bases: 5. The CDR3 sequence is 13 residues long. The V gene's germline CDR1 is MNHEY and CDR2 SMNVEV (reference sequence). The CDR3: CASSVQGSQPQHF. CDR3 nucleotide sequence: TGTGCCAGCAGTGTACAGGGGAGCCAGCCCCAGCATTTT.

The V gene is TRBV10-3, the J gene TRBJ1-2; D unclear. This CDR3 is 14 amino acids long. Germline V gene sequence: CDR1 ENHRY, CDR2 SYGVKD. V lost 0 bases and J lost 1, with 6 bases in between. The chain's CDR3 is CAISESQVNYGYTF. CDR3 sequence (DNA): TGTGCCATCAGTGAGTCGCAGGTTAACTATGGCTACACCTTC.

The chain carries TRBV2 and TRBJ2-5; TRBD2 agrees at 8 bases. CDR3 size: 12 residues. CDR1 is SNHLY, CDR2 FYNNEI, per germline. V lost 6 bases, J lost 4 bases, and 1 base stayed unmatched. The DNA for the CDR3 is TGTGCCAGCAGCGGGGGGGTAGAGACCCAGTACTTC. It encodes CASSGGVETQYF.

There are a few counts of this clone. The genes are TRBV4-1 and TRBJ2-2, with TRBD2 matching 7 bases. This CDR3 comprises 18 residues. CDR1 is MGHRA and CDR2 is YSYEKL in the germline V gene. The ends lost 0 bases at V and 4 bases at J; junction bases unmatched: 11. The CDR3 coding sequence is TGCGCCAGCAGCCAAGAAAGGCGGGGAGGGCGGGGCACCGGGGAGCTGTTTTTT. The encoded protein is CASSQERRGGRGTGELFF.

The chain joins TRBV19 to TRBJ1-3; TRBD1 agrees at 7 bases. V lost 5 bases and J lost 7; bases outside the gene matches: 11. The CDR3 is made up of 15 amino acids. Germline CDR1 is LNHDA and CDR2 is SQIVND (reference sequence). In DNA, the CDR3 is TGTGCCAGTAGTCGAGACAGGGATCATCGGAACACCATATATTTT. Protein sequence: CASSRDRDHRNTIYF.

The chain joins TRBV19 to TRBJ2-5; D possibly corresponds to TRBD2 (6 bases). Germline values: CDR1 LNHDA, CDR2 SQIVND (reference sequence). V was pared by 5 bases and J by 5 bases, with 18 bases between. The CDR3 extends over 15 amino acids. The chain's CDR3 is CASSARETSFETQYF. Written as DNA, the CDR3 is TGTGCCAGTAGTGCCAGGGAAACTAGCTTTGAGACCCAGTACTTC. Supplemented by reference TRBV19 and TRBJ2-5, the full variable domain reads DGGITQSPKYLFRKEGQNVTLSCEQNLNHDAMYWYRQDPGQGLRLIYYSQIVNDFQKGDIAEGYSVSREKKESFPLTVTSAQKNPTAFYLCASSARETSFETQYFGPGTRLLVL.

The rearrangement uses TRBV27 and TRBJ2-7, with 8 bases fitting TRBD2. The CDR3 is 14 residues long. The J segment lost 4 bases and the V segment lost 4 bases, leaving 6 bases of the junction unmatched. CDR1 is MNHEY and CDR2 is SMNVEV in the germline V gene (reference sequence). This CDR3 is CASSSMAGGYEQYF. CDR3 DNA sequence: TGTGCCAGCAGTTCCATGGCGGGGGGTTACGAGCAGTACTTC.

The chain joins TRBV11-3 to TRBJ2-1; 12 bases align to TRBD2. V lost 5 bases, J lost 7 bases, and 15 bases stayed unmatched. From germline, CDR1 is SGHNT and CDR2 YENEEA. The CDR3 covers 18 residues. The CDR3 nucleotides are TGTGCCAGCAGCACCCGGACTAGCGGGGACTCCTTGGGAAATGAGCAGTTCTTC. Its translation is CASSTRTSGDSLGNEQFF.

There are a few counts of this clone. The V call is TRBV6-5, the J call TRBJ1-1; 8 bases agree with TRBD1. The V gene's germline CDR1 is MNHEY and CDR2 SVGAGI. The V gene end was trimmed by 2 bases and the J gene end by 2 bases; junction bases not matched to a gene: 1. This CDR3 has 14 amino acids. Here the CDR3 DNA reads TGTGCCAGCAGTTACGACAGGGGTAACACTGAAGCTTTCTTT. Translated: CASSYDRGNTEAFF.

This clone has more than one count but fewer than ten. The chain uses TRBV19 and TRBJ1-2, with 7 bases matching TRBD1. Germline V gives CDR1 LNHDA, CDR2 SQIVND (reference sequence). Unmatched junction bases numbered 6, after V lost 4 bases and J lost 7 bases. The CDR3 runs 13 residues. The CDR3 reads CASSRTGVGGYTF. The CDR3 DNA reads TGTGCCAGTAGTAGAACAGGGGTTGGTGGCTACACCTTC.

The CDR3 nucleotides are TGTGCCAGCAGGATGACAGGAGACCCTAACTATGGCTACACCTTC. Protein sequence: CASRMTGDPNYGYTF. The chain is built from TRBV6-1 and TRBJ1-2, with TRBD1 as a possible D gene (6 bases). Trimming pared 6 bases from V and 0 bases from J, leaving 14 bases between. CDR3 length equals 15 residues. From germline, CDR1 is MNHNS and CDR2 SASEGT.

This chain connects TRBV6-5 to TRBJ2-5; D is perhaps TRBD2 (6 bases). With 5 bases removed from V and 1 base from J, the gap between germline ends came to 11 bases. Germline values: CDR1 MNHEY, CDR2 SVGAGI. The CDR3 is 14 amino acids. The chain's CDR3 is CASSQPGGQETQYF. DNA of the CDR3: TGTGCCAGCAGTCAACCCGGGGGCCAAGAGACCCAGTACTTC.

This rearrangement joins TRBV29-1 to TRBJ2-1; the D is unclear. This CDR3 spans 15 amino acids. Germline V gene lookup returns CDR1 SQVTM and CDR2 ANQGSEA. V dropped 7 bases and J dropped 6 bases, with 22 bases sitting between them. The DNA for the CDR3 is TGCAGCGCAAAACCGGTTTCAGGTCCCCCCAATGAGCAGTTCTTC. Protein: CSAKPVSGPPNEQFF.

This chain connects TRBV7-9 to TRBJ2-5; D may be TRBD1 (5 bases). The J call may be in error: the DNA end matches TRBJ2-7 better. CDR3 length: 12 amino acids. The germline V gene encodes CDR1 SEHNR and CDR2 FQNEAQ (reference sequence). CDR3 region: CARLTASYEQYF. The CDR3 DNA reads TGTGCCCGATTGACAGCAAGCTACGAGCAGTACTTC.

The chain has TRBV6-1 and TRBJ2-7; tentatively, D is TRBD2 (5 bases). Trimming pared 11 bases from V and 6 bases from J, leaving 11 bases between. Germline V gene sequence: CDR1 MNHNS, CDR2 SASEGT. The CDR3 covers 10 residues. Written as DNA, the CDR3 is TGTGCCGGAGGATTCTGCGAGCAGTACTTC. Residues: CAGGFCEQYF.

By share, this clone ranks as medium-sized. The J gene is TRBJ1-4, the V gene TRBV4-3; 7 nucleotides match TRBD1. V was clipped by 0 bases and J by 8 bases; unmatched bases: 9. Germline V gives CDR1 LGHNA, CDR2 YSLEER. The length of the CDR3 is 16 residues. The CDR3 reads CASSQDSRGRQEKLFF. In DNA, the CDR3 is TGCGCCAGCAGCCAAGATAGTAGGGGGCGCCAGGAAAAACTGTTTTTT.

This clone appeared once. The V and J genes are TRBV5-5 and TRBJ2-1; possibly TRBD2 for D (6 bases). Germline CDR1 SGHKS, CDR2 YYEKEE (reference sequence). The V end was cut by 4 bases, the J end by 5 bases, with 13 bases between. The CDR3 sequence is 14 residues long. CDR3 loop: CASSGGDWDNEQFF. CDR3 sequence (DNA): TGTGCCAGCAGCGGCGGGGACTGGGACAATGAGCAGTTCTTC.